The rows below give T cell receptor beta chains drawn from one sample of a study of cytomegalovirus exposure and HLA in healthy donors. Using immunoSEQ multiplex PCR, the repertoire was profiled, and TCRdb retains in-frame clones only, with some absent. The data show 150,000 to 250,000 clones, approximately 83% seen once. Sequences were obtained from PBMCs. Every receptor here comes from a boy under 10 years old in good health and CMV-seronegative. The CDR3 runs from the conserved cysteine through the conserved F or W. Only part of the rows carry a size: once, few, many, or a class if the clone is expanded.

cdr3_aa	clone_size	v_call	j_call
CASRGQGYTF	-	TRBV2	TRBJ1-2
CASSPDSSNQPQHF	-	TRBV18	TRBJ1-5
CASSLGLAGYTDTQYF	-	TRBV5-6	TRBJ2-3
CASSHPREIAGLGETQYF	-	TRBV10-1	TRBJ2-5
CASSPGTDLYEQYF	-	TRBV18	TRBJ2-7
CASSLGAGNTEAFF	few	TRBV5-1	TRBJ1-1
CASAATEIEAFF	-	TRBV12-5	TRBJ1-1
CASSYSGQLNGKTQYF	-	TRBV6-6	TRBJ2-5
CASSFEGEAFF	few	TRBV5-4	TRBJ1-1
CASSLYRETEAFF	-	TRBV28	TRBJ1-1
CASSPSGDKRNEQFF	-	TRBV5-4	TRBJ2-1
CASSPLAGGSRGETQYF	once	TRBV18	TRBJ2-5
CASSVGAGNYNEQFF	-	TRBV9	TRBJ2-1
CASSRTGTGITGELFF	-	TRBV5-5	TRBJ2-2
CASSQTGGRETQYF	-	TRBV6-5	TRBJ2-5
CATSRGNRVGTEAFF	-	TRBV15	TRBJ1-1
CASRDGGLAETQYF	-	TRBV6-5	TRBJ2-5
CSVDRERTETQYF	few	TRBV29-1	TRBJ2-5
CASSLGEGGTEAFF	-	TRBV5-4	TRBJ1-1
CASSQDRVQVYNEQFF	once	TRBV4-1	TRBJ2-1
CASSRSMLDGYTF	-	TRBV6-5	TRBJ1-2
CASRAGQGRSYEQYF	few	TRBV19	TRBJ2-7
CASSLGQAGQYF	-	TRBV5-6	TRBJ2-7